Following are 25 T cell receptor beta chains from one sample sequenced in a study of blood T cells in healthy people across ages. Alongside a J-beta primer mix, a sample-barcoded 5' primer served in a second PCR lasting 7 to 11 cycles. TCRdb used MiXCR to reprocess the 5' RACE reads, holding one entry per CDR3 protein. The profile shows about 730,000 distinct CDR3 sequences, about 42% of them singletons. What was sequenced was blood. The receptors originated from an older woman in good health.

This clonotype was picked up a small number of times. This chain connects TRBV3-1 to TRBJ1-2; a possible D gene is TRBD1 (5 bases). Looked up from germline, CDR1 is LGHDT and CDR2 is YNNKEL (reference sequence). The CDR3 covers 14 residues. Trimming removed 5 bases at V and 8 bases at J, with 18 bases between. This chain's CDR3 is CASSSEAQEYGYTF. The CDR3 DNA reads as TGTGCCAGCAGCTCAGAGGCACAGGAATACGGCTACACCTTC.

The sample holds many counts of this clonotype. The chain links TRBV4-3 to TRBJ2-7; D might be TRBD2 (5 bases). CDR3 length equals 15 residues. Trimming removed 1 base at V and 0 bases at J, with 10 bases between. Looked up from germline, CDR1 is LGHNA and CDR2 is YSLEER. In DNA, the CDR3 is TGCGCCAGCAGCCAAGTCTATAGCGACTCCTACGAGCAGTACTTC. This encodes CASSQVYSDSYEQYF.

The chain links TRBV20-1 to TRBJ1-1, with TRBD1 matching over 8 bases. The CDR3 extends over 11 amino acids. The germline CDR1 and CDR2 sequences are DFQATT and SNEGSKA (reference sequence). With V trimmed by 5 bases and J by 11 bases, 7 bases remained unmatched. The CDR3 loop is CSAGTGGSAFF. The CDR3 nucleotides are TGCAGTGCTGGAACAGGGGGTAGTGCTTTCTTT.

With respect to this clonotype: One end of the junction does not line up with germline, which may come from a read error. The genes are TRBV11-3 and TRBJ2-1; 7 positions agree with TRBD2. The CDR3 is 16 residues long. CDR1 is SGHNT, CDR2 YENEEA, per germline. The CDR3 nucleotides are TGTGCCAGCAGCTTAGAATGGGCTAGCGGAGACAATGAGCGGTTCTTC. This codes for CASSLEWASGDNERFF.

The CDR3 region is CSARRTGPYEQYF. In DNA, the CDR3 is TGCAGTGCTAGACGGACAGGGCCCTACGAGCAGTACTTC. The gene calls are TRBV20-1 and TRBJ2-7; 8 nucleotides match TRBD1. CDR3 length: 13 residues. After removal of 2 bases from V and 2 bases from J, the junction contained 2 bases not matched to a gene. Germline loops: CDR1 DFQATT, CDR2 SNEGSKA (reference sequence).

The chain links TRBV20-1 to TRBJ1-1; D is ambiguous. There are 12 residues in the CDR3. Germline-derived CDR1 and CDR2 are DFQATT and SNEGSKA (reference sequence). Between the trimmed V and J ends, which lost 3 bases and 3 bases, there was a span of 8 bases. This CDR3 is CSARVGYTEAFF. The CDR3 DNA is TGCAGTGCTAGGGTGGGTTACACTGAAGCTTTCTTT.

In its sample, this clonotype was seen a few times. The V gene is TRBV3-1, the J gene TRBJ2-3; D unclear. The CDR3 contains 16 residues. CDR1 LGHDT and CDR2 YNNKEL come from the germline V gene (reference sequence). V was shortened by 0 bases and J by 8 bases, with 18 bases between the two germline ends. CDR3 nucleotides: TGTGCCAGCAGCCAAGAAGACGGGCCCCGAGTTGGTACGCAGTATTTT. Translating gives CASSQEDGPRVGTQYF.

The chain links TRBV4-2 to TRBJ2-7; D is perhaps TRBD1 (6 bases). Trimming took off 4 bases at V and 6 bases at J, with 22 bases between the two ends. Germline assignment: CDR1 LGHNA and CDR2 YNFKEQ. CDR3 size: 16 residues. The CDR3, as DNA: TGTGCCAGCAGCCTCGTAGCAGGGGTCACGGATTGCGAGCAGTACTTC. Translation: CASSLVAGVTDCEQYF.

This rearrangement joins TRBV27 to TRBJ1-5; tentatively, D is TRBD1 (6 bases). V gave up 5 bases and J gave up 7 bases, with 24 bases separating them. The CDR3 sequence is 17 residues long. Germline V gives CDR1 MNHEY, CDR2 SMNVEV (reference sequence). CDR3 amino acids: CASSTLTTGFGGQPQHF. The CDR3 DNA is TGTGCCAGCAGTACGCTAACCACAGGGTTTGGCGGGCAGCCCCAGCATTTT.

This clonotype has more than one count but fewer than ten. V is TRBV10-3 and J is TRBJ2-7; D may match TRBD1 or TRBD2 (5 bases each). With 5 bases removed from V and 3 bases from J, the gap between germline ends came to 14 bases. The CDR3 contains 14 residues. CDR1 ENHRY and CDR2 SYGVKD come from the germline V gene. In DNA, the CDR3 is TGTGCCATCAGTCGTCGGGACGGAGGCTACGAGCAGTACTTC. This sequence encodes CAISRRDGGYEQYF.

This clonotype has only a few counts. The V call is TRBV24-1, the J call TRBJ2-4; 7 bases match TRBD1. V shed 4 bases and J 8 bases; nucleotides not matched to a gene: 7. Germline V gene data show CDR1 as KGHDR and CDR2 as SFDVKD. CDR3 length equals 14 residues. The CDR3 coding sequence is TGTGCCACCAGTGACTCTACAGGGGTGCACATTCAGTACTTC. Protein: CATSDSTGVHIQYF.

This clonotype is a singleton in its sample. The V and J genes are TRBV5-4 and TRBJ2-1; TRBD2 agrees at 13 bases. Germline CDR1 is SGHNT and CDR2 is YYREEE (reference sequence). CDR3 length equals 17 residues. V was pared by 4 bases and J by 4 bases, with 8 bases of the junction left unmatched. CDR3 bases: TGTGCCAGCAGCCTAGGGACTAGCGGGGCTATATACAATGAGCAGTTCTTC. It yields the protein CASSLGTSGAIYNEQFF.

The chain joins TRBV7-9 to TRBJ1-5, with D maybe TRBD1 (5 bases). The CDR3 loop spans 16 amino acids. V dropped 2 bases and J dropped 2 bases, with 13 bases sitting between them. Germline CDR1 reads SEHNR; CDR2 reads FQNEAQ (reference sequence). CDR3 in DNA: TGTGCCAGCAGCTTAAGCGGGGGAGGTGGCAATCAGCCCCAGCATTTT. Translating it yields CASSLSGGGGNQPQHF.

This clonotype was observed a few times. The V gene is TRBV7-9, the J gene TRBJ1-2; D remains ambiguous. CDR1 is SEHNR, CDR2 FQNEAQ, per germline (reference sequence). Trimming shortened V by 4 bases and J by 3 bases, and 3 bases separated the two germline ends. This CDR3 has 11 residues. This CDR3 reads CASSSDYGYTF. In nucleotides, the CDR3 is TGTGCCAGCAGCTCTGACTATGGCTACACCTTC.

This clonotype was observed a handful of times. CDR3 region: CSARTSGVSDTQYF. The DNA for the CDR3 is TGCAGTGCTCGGACTAGCGGGGTTTCGGATACGCAGTATTTT. The chain joins TRBV20-1 to TRBJ2-3; TRBD2 matches at 12 bases. The CDR3 has 14 amino acids. V shed 5 bases, J shed 6 bases, and the junction held 6 bases outside the gene matches. Germline CDR1 is DFQATT and CDR2 is SNEGSKA (reference sequence).

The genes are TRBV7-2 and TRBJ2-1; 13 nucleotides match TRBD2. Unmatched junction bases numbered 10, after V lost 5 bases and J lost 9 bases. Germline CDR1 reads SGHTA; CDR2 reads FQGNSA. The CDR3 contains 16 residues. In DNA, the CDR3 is TGTGCCAGCAGCCCGAGAGGACTAGCGGGAGATATTGAGCAGTTCTTC. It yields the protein CASSPRGLAGDIEQFF.

This CDR3 reads CASSSEITDTQYF. The CDR3 coding sequence is TGTGCCAGCAGCTCAGAGATCACAGATACGCAGTATTTT. The chain is built from TRBV7-6 and TRBJ2-3; D is undetermined. The ends were cut back, 4 bases at V and 2 bases at J, with 7 bases in the middle. Per germline, CDR1 SGHVS and CDR2 FNYEAQ. This CDR3 has 13 residues.

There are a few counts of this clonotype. This CDR3 reads CASSLERQAPSTDTQYF. CDR3 DNA sequence: TGTGCCAGCAGCTTAGAGCGGCAGGCTCCTAGCACAGATACGCAGTATTTT. The V call is TRBV7-8, the J call TRBJ2-3; D perhaps matches TRBD2 (5 bases). The germline V gene has CDR1 SGHVS and CDR2 FQNEAQ. The V and J ends lost 1 base and 0 bases respectively, with 14 bases between them. This CDR3 region has 17 residues.

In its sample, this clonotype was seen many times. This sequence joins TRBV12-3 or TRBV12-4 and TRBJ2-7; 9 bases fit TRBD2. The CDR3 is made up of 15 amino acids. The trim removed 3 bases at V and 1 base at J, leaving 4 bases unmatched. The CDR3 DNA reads TGTGCCAGCAGTTTTGCCAGCGGGAGGTCCTACGAGCAGTACTTC. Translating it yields CASSFASGRSYEQYF.

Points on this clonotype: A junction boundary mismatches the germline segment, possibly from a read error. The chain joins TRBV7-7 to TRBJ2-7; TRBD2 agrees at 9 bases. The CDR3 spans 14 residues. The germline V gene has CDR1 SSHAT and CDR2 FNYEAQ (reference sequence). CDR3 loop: CASSLASGDYEQYF. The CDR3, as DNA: TGTGCTAGCAGCTTGGCTAGCGGGGACTACGAGCAGTACTTC. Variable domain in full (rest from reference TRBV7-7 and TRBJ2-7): GAGVSQSPRYKVTKRGQDVTLRCDPISSHATLYWYQQALGQGPEFLTYFNYEAQPDKSGLPSDRFSAERPEGSISTLTIQRTEQRDSAMYRCASSLASGDYEQYFGPGTRLTVT.

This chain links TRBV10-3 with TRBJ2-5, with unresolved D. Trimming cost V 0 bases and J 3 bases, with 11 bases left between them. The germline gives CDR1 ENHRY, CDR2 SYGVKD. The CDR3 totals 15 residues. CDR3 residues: CAISESIVAEETQYF. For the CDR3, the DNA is TGTGCCATCAGTGAGTCGATAGTGGCAGAAGAGACCCAGTACTTC.

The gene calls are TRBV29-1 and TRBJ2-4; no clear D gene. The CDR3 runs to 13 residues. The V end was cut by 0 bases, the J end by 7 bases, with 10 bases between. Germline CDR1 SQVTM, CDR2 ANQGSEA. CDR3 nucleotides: TGCAGCGTTGAAGATCTTGAACTCAACATTCAGTACTTC. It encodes CSVEDLELNIQYF.

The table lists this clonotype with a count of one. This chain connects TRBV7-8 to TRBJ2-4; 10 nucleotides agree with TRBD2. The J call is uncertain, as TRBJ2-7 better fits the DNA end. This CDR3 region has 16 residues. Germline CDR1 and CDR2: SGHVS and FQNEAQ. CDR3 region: CASSFSSGSSDYEQYF. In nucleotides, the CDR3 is TGTGCCAGCAGCTTTTCTAGCGGGAGTTCGGACTACGAGCAGTACTTC.

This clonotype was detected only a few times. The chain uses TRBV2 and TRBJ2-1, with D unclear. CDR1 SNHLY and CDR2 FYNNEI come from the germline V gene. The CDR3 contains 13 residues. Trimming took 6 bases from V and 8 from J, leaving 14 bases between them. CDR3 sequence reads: CASSPTTWDEQFF. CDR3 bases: TGTGCCAGCAGCCCCACCACCTGGGATGAGCAGTTCTTC.

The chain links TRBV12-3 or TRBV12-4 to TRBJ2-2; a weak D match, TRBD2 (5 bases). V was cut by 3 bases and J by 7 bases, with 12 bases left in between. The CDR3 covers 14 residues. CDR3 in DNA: TGTGCCAGCAGTTTTTACTTAGCGTTCGGGGAGCTGTTTTTT. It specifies CASSFYLAFGELFF.